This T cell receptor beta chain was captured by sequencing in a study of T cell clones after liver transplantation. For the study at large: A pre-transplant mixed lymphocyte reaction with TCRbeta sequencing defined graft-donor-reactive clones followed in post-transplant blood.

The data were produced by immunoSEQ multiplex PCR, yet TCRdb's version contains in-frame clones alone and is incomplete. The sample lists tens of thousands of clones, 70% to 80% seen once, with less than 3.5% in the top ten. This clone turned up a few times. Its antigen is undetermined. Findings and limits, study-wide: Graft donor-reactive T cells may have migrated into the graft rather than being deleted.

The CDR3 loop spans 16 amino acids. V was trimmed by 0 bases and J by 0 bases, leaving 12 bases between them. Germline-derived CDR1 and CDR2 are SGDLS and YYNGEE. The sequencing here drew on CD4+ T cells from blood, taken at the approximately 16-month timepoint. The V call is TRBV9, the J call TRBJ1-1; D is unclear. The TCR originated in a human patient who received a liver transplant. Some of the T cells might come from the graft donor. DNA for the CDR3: TGTGCCAGCAGCGTAGGGGCCCCCCGGGTGAACACTGAAGCTTTCTTT. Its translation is CASSVGAPRVNTEAFF.